Described below is a single TCR beta chain sequence and its context. This entry is derived from a study of blood T cell repertoires in COVID-19. The CDR3 is 15 amino acids. After removal of 0 bases from V and 4 bases from J, the junction contained 1 base not matched to a gene. Germline V CDR1 and CDR2: SGDLS, YYNGEE. Method: immunoSEQ multiplex PCR; TCRdb's copy keeps in-frame clones and lacks some. The data show tens of thousands of clones, roughly 88% seen once. The chain carries TRBV9 and TRBJ2-1; 10 bases are a match to TRBD2. Sequencing used peripheral blood. This TCR was sampled from a human donor in a cohort sampled during active COVID-19. The CDR3, as DNA: TGTGCCAGCAGCGTAGAACTAGCGGGATACAATGAGCAGTTCTTC. This codes for CASSVELAGYNEQFF.